This TCR beta chain is from a study of immune reconstitution after stem cell transplant in scleroderma. Germline V CDR1 and CDR2: KGHSH, LQKENI. The CDR3 has 15 amino acids. With 5 bases clipped from V and 4 bases from J, the junction kept 5 bases outside the gene matches. This clonotype is medium-sized within its sample. TCRdb re-called the RT-PCR reads through MiXCR, storing one row per CDR3 protein. The sample includes about 2,000 distinct CDR3 sequences, about 15% of them seen just once. V is TRBV18 and J is TRBJ2-7; 13 bases agree with TRBD2. The receptor's source is a female donor with systemic sclerosis. Specimen collection occurred before or after autologous hematopoietic stem cell transplantation (not recorded which). In DNA form, the CDR3 reads TGTGCCAGCTCATCCAGACTAGCGGGAGGTTACGAGCAGTACTTC. Translated: CASSSRLAGGYEQYF.